This T cell receptor (beta chain) emerged from a study of blood T cell repertoires in COVID-19. Study-level background: Acute and convalescent COVID-19 samples came from the United States, Italy and Spain.

Assay: immunoSEQ multiplex PCR; the TCRdb copy retains only in-frame clones and omits some. The table records some 180,000 clones, roughly 81% of them present only once. Germline V lookup: CDR1 MNHEY, CDR2 SMNVEV (reference sequence). The J segment lost 3 bases and the V segment lost 2 bases, leaving 3 bases of the junction unmatched. This CDR3 has 14 amino acids. The V call is TRBV27, the J call TRBJ2-7; TRBD2 aligns across 8 bases. Sequencing used peripheral blood. The sequence was obtained from a woman aged 40 to 50 with COVID-19, enrolled during active disease. The CDR3 nucleotides read TGTGCCAGCAGTTTAACTAGCGGAATCTACGAGCAGTACTTC. Translating it yields CASSLTSGIYEQYF.